This T cell receptor beta chain was obtained from a study of blood T cell repertoires in COVID-19. As for the study in general: COVID-19 samples from acute and convalescent phases originated in the United States, Italy and Spain. T cells, B-cell-depleted T cells, or PBMCs supplied cDNA or gDNA.

Source study methods: Estimation of nucleated cell counts was performed using reference gene primer amplification. Produced via immunoSEQ multiplex PCR; TCRdb's table is partial and in-frame only. The V and J calls and clone size come from that table; D and trimming were worked out from the DNA. Of approximately 200,000 clones in the sample, approximately 87% were seen once. Material: peripheral blood. The receptor comes from a man in his sixties who had recovered from COVID-19.

The CDR3 DNA sequence: TGTGCCAGTAGTATAGATGGACAGGGGGCAAACACCTACGAGCAGTACTTC. It specifies CASSIDGQGANTYEQYF. V gene TRBV19 combines with J gene TRBJ2-7; 11 bases agree with TRBD1. This CDR3 is 17 amino acids long. The V segment lost 0 bases and the J segment 2 bases; nucleotides outside the gene matches: 6. CDR1 LNHDA and CDR2 SQIVND come from the germline V gene (reference sequence).